The clone carrying this TCR beta chain was recorded at least ten times. This sample was taken from a study of glioma-infiltrating T cells. V was pared by 9 bases and J by 10 bases, with 22 bases between. In germline, CDR1 is SNHLY, CDR2 FYNNEI. The CDR3 runs 14 residues. Using RNA template, CDR3s of TCR alpha and beta were amplified with iRepertoire arm-PCR. Each CDR3 protein gets one entry after TCRdb re-called the multiplex PCR reads with MiXCR. The table lists about 190,000 distinct CDR3 sequences, over 25% of them singletons, with 20% to 25% in the top ten. Material for sequencing was glioma tissue, nonneoplastic brain tissue, or PBMCs (not recorded which). The rearrangement uses TRBV2 and TRBJ2-1; weak D call: TRBD2 (6 bases). This sequence originates from a human donor with low-grade glioma or glioblastoma, undergoing nonglioma brain surgery, or in good health (not recorded which). CDR3 in DNA: TGTGCCAGTCTAGGGCTCTCCGGGAGAAGCGAGCAGTTCTTC. This codes for CASLGLSGRSEQFF.